These 27 T cell receptor beta chains were sequenced from one sample in a study of T cells in Graves' hyperthyroidism and ophthalmopathy (dated by TCRdb to the late 2010s). Libraries were built with multiplex PCR. The run used an Illumina HiSeq 2000. Amplification of TCR beta CDR3 regions was carried out from RNA transcripts. The TCR CDR3 was subjected to a first round of RT-PCR using the HTBI primer set and the Qiagen OneStep RT-PCR kit. TCRdb reprocessed the public reads (quality trimming at Q25 with fastp, clone calling with MiXCR) and kept in-frame beta chains. One record per CDR3 amino acid sequence lists the most common genes and DNA. This sample lists nearly 600,000 distinct CDR3 sequences; about 15% were detected once. The ten most abundant clones make up almost 6% of the sample. What was sequenced was blood. The receptor source for this set is a woman aged 25 to 45 with Graves' hyperthyroidism that later progressed to Graves' ophthalmopathy.

This clonotype has just a few counts. The chain combines TRBV3-1 with TRBJ1-6; the D gene is possibly TRBD1 (5 bases). V lost 5 bases and J 9 bases, leaving 11 bases between the germline ends. The germline gives CDR1 LGHDT, CDR2 YNNKEL (reference sequence). The CDR3 has 13 residues. The CDR3 is CASSSYGGSPLHF. CDR3 nucleotides: TGTGCCAGCAGCTCCTACGGGGGTTCACCCCTCCACTTT. Using reference TRBV3-1 and TRBJ1-6 for the parts outside the CDR3, the full variable domain is DTAVSQTPKYLVTQMGNDKSIKCEQNLGHDTMYWYKQDSKKFLKIMFSYNNKELIINETVPNRFSPKSPDKAHLNLHINSLELGDSAVYFCASSSYGGSPLHFGNGTRLTVT.

This clonotype showed up just once. This sequence may be a read error, since a much larger clone differs from it by one base. The conserved closing phenylalanine or tryptophan is absent in this CDR3, likely reflecting a read error. The V gene is TRBV28, the J gene TRBJ2-7; tentative D call: TRBD1 (7 bases). Trimming stripped 4 bases from V and 3 bases from J, with 10 bases between. The CDR3 is made up of 13 amino acids. Germline CDR1 is MDHEN and CDR2 is SYDVKM. The CDR3 region has the DNA TGTGCCAGCAGTTCAGGGGGGCTCTACGAGCAGTACCTC. As protein: CASSSGGLYEQYL.

At least ten counts were recorded for this clonotype. The CDR3 here is CASSVAVDVEQYF. CDR3 DNA sequence: TGTGCCAGCAGCGTAGCGGTCGACGTCGAGCAGTACTTC. The chain has TRBV9 and TRBJ2-7; unclear D gene. V lost 0 bases, J lost 6 bases, and 10 bases lay in between. Germline V lookup: CDR1 SGDLS, CDR2 YYNGEE. This CDR3 region has 13 residues. Complete variable domain (other parts from reference TRBV9 and TRBJ2-7): DSGVTQTPKHLITATGQRVTLRCSPRSGDLSVYWYQQSLDQGLQFLIQYYNGEERAKGNILERFSAQQFPDLHSELNLSSLELGDSALYFCASSVAVDVEQYFGPGTRLTVT.

To note about this clonotype: A read error may produce the germline difference seen at one junction end. The chain recombines TRBV10-3 with TRBJ2-2; D possibly uses TRBD1 or TRBD2 (5 bases each). Germline lookup yields CDR1 ENHRY and CDR2 SYGVKD. This CDR3 is 14 amino acids long. The CDR3 DNA reads TGTGCCATCAGTGGTGACATCTACACCAGGGAGCTGCTTTTT. This gives the protein CAISGDIYTRELLF.

In regard to this clonotype: This may be a read error: a much more frequent sequence differs by one nucleotide. The chain carries TRBV5-1 and TRBJ2-1; D may be TRBD1 or TRBD2 (5 bases each). The CDR3 runs to 16 residues. Germline assignment: CDR1 SGHRS and CDR2 YFSETQ. CDR3 sequence: CASSLTGTETYNGQFF. The CDR3 DNA follows: TGCGCCAGCAGCTTGACCGGGACGGAAACCTACAATGGGCAGTTCTTC.

This clonotype was counted many times. The rearrangement uses TRBV19 and TRBJ2-3; D remains unclear. CDR1 is LNHDA, CDR2 SQIVND, per germline (reference sequence). V was shortened by 7 bases and J by 6 bases, with 5 bases between the two germline ends. The CDR3 length is 10 residues. The CDR3: CASKSDTQYF. The CDR3 DNA follows: TGTGCCAGTAAATCCGATACGCAGTATTTT.

This clonotype was counted ten times or more. V is TRBV16 and J is TRBJ1-1; D might be TRBD1 (5 bases). CDR1 and CDR2 (germline): KGHSY, FQNENV. V shed 1 base and J shed 0 bases, with 9 bases lying between them. This CDR3 is built from 15 residues. The CDR3 region is CASSQYAGMNTEAFF. For the CDR3, the DNA is TGTGCCAGCAGCCAATACGCAGGGATGAACACTGAAGCTTTCTTT.

This clonotype was found many times. The chain employs TRBV3-1 and TRBJ2-2; D is unresolved. Per the germline V gene, CDR1 is LGHDT and CDR2 is YNNKEL (reference sequence). This CDR3 is 16 amino acids long. The V end lost 2 bases, the J end lost 0 bases, and 10 bases lay between the germline ends. DNA of the CDR3: TGTGCCAGCAGCCAATTGGTCACCTCGAACACCGGGGAGCTGTTTTTT. Residues: CASSQLVTSNTGELFF.

This clonotype was observed at least ten times. The chain links TRBV19 to TRBJ1-5; D not resolved. CDR1 and CDR2 from the germline V gene are LNHDA and SQIVND (reference sequence). V lost 4 bases and J lost 0, with 13 bases in between. The length of the CDR3 is 16 residues. The CDR3 DNA reads TGTGCCAGTAGTACTGCACTGTACCCTAGCAATCAGCCCCAGCATTTT. Translating it yields CASSTALYPSNQPQHF.

A remark on this clonotype: A much larger clone differs from this one at a single base, so this may be a read error. The chain is built from TRBV6-1 and TRBJ2-1; D unresolved. The length of the CDR3 is 12 residues. Germline V lookup: CDR1 MNHNS, CDR2 SASEGT. Written as DNA, the CDR3 is TGTGCCGGCAGGAAAGAGAACAATGAGCAGTTCTTC. It translates to CAGRKENNEQFF.

As to this clonotype: Likely a read error: the CDR3 ends without its conserved phenylalanine or tryptophan. The CDR3 coding sequence is TGCGCCAGCAGCCTAGGACAGGAATTGAACACTGAAGCTTTCTCT. Its translation is CASSLGQELNTEAFS. The chain is built from TRBV4-3 and TRBJ1-1, with 7 nucleotides matching TRBD1. V gave up 4 bases and J gave up 0 bases; unmatched junction bases: 5. The CDR3 is 15 amino acids. CDR1 is LGHNA, CDR2 YSLEER, per germline.

This clonotype was seen a few times. The V and J genes are TRBV24-1 and TRBJ2-7; 7 bases map to TRBD1. The V gene end was trimmed by 4 bases and the J gene end by 6 bases; junction bases not matched to a gene: 11. This CDR3 region has 15 residues. Germline values: CDR1 KGHDR, CDR2 SFDVKD. CDR3 amino acids: CATSESTGYPTEQYF. CDR3 DNA sequence: TGTGCCACCAGTGAGTCGACAGGGTATCCTACCGAGCAGTACTTC.

The V call is TRBV11-2, the J call TRBJ1-5; 7 bases fit TRBD1. Germline V gene data show CDR1 as SGHAT and CDR2 as FQNNGV. V lost 3 bases and J lost 11; bases outside the gene matches: 19. The CDR3 spans 17 residues. The CDR3 DNA reads as TGTGCCAGCAGCTTGTATCCGGCACAGGGGCCGAGCCAAGCCCAGCATTTT. Its protein is CASSLYPAQGPSQAQHF.

This clonotype was picked up many times. The rearrangement joins TRBV5-1 to TRBJ2-7; 7 bases align to TRBD1. Trimming removed 3 bases from V and 7 bases from J; junction bases left unmatched: 10. The CDR3 runs 14 residues. Germline V gene data show CDR1 as SGHRS and CDR2 as YFSETQ. DNA of the CDR3: TGCGCCAGCAGCTCCGGGACAGACCCGTGGGAGCAGTACTTC. Encoded protein: CASSSGTDPWEQYF.

As DNA, the CDR3 is TGTGCCAGCAGCCAAGGTGCCGGGGGGAAACCTTACGAGCAGTACTTC. Translating it yields CASSQGAGGKPYEQYF. V gene TRBV3-1 combines with J gene TRBJ2-7, with 7 bases that match TRBD2. With V trimmed by 1 base and J by 4 bases, 10 bases remained unmatched. The CDR3 covers 16 residues. The germline CDR1 and CDR2 sequences are LGHDT and YNNKEL (reference sequence).

This clonotype was seen many times. The rearrangement uses TRBV20-1 and TRBJ2-4; the D gene could be TRBD1 or TRBD2 (5 bases each). The CDR3 has 15 residues. Trimming shortened V by 0 bases and J by 0 bases, and 9 bases separated the two germline ends. Per the germline V gene, CDR1 is DFQATT and CDR2 is SNEGSKA (reference sequence). The CDR3 DNA is TGCAGTGCTAGAGATCCCGGGGCAGCCAAAAACATTCAGTACTTC. Residues: CSARDPGAAKNIQYF.

To note about this clonotype: An end of the junction does not agree with germline; a read error may underlie this. The J gene is TRBJ1-2, the V gene TRBV12-3 or TRBV12-4; D remains unclear. CDR3 size: 12 residues. Here the CDR3 DNA reads TGTGCCAGCCGTCTTAACCTCTATGGCTACGCCTTC. It codes for CASRLNLYGYAF.

The chain recombines TRBV12-5 with TRBJ2-1; maybe TRBD2 (5 bases). V dropped 0 bases and J dropped 10 bases, with 13 bases sitting between them. This CDR3 has 14 residues. Germline values: CDR1 LGHNT, CDR2 FRNRAP. The CDR3 DNA reads as TGTGCTAGTGGTTTGGTAATGACTCGGGGAGAGCAGTTCTTC. Its translation: CASGLVMTRGEQFF. The full variable domain, in which reference TRBV12-5 and TRBJ2-1 provide the parts outside the CDR3, is DARVTQTPRHKVTEMGQEVTMRCQPILGHNTVFWYRQTMMQGLELLAYFRNRAPLDDSGMPKDRFSAEMPDATLATLKIQPSEPRDSAVYFCASGLVMTRGEQFFGPGTRLTVL.

A remark on this clonotype: This could be a read error, since a much larger clone is one nucleotide away. DNA of the CDR3: TGTGCCACCAGTCGGAGGGAGGCCCAGTACTTC. Amino acid sequence: CATSRREAQYF. V and J are TRBV15 and TRBJ2-5, with a possible D match to TRBD2 (6 bases). The CDR3 length is 11 residues. Trimming left V 6 bases short and J 9 bases short, with 11 bases between. CDR1 is LNHNV and CDR2 is YYDKDF in the germline V gene (reference sequence).

This clonotype was detected a few times. The rearrangement uses TRBV28 and TRBJ1-5; D gene ambiguous. Germline V gives CDR1 MDHEN, CDR2 SYDVKM. With 0 bases removed from V and 4 bases from J, the gap between germline ends came to 13 bases. CDR3 length: 16 amino acids. CDR3 DNA: TGTGCCAGCAGTTTATGGGGCCCAGAAAAAAATCAGCCCCAGCATTTT. It translates to CASSLWGPEKNQPQHF.

Many counts were recorded for this clonotype. The chain links TRBV6-1 to TRBJ1-1, with a weak D call TRBD1 (5 bases). The V end was cut by 11 bases, the J end by 0 bases, with 13 bases between. The CDR3 length is 13 residues. From germline, CDR1 is MNHNS and CDR2 SASEGT. The CDR3 sequence: CAGGGIMNTEAFF. CDR3 bases: TGTGCCGGGGGAGGGATAATGAACACTGAAGCTTTCTTT.

Many counts were recorded for this clonotype. This sequence joins TRBV24-1 and TRBJ2-2; no clear D gene. Trimming cost V 4 bases and J 1 base, with 9 bases left between them. The CDR3 sequence is 15 residues long. Germline V gene sequence: CDR1 KGHDR, CDR2 SFDVKD. Here the CDR3 DNA reads TGTGCCACCAGTGACCGGGCCCGGAACACCGGGGAGCTGTTTTTT. It translates to CATSDRARNTGELFF.

The sample holds many counts of this clonotype. The chain combines TRBV7-8 with TRBJ2-5; 9 bases align to TRBD2. CDR3 length equals 20 residues. J was trimmed by 4 bases and V by 5 bases; bases with no gene match: 23. Germline V CDR1 and CDR2: SGHVS, FQNEAQ. In DNA, the CDR3 is TGTGCCAGCAGCCCCTACCCCTGGGCTAGCGGGGCAGCTTTAGGAGAGACCCAGTACTTC. Protein sequence: CASSPYPWASGAALGETQYF. The complete variable domain, with remaining parts taken from reference TRBV7-8 and TRBJ2-5, reads GAGVSQSPRYKVAKRGQDVALRCDPISGHVSLFWYQQALGQGPEFLTYFQNEAQLDKSGLPSDRFFAERPEGSVSTLKIQRTQQEDSAVYLCASSPYPWASGAALGETQYFGPGTRLLVL.

This clonotype was seen more than once but under ten times. J is TRBJ1-5 and V is TRBV9, with no clear D. V was clipped by 0 bases and J by 2 bases, with 9 bases between them. This CDR3 has 15 amino acids. CDR1 and CDR2 from the germline V gene are SGDLS and YYNGEE. The CDR3 region has the DNA TGTGCCAGCAGCGTAGAGGGCCACGGCAATCAGCCCCAGCATTTT. This codes for CASSVEGHGNQPQHF.

This clonotype was detected many times. The J gene is TRBJ2-3, the V gene TRBV11-2; 7 nucleotides align to TRBD2. This CDR3 has 16 residues. V shed 1 base, J shed 1 base, and the junction held 5 bases outside the gene matches. From germline, CDR1 is SGHAT and CDR2 FQNNGV. CDR3 protein: CASSLGSSGGTDTQYF. The CDR3 DNA is TGTGCCAGCAGCTTAGGGTCTAGCGGAGGCACAGATACGCAGTATTTT.

This clonotype was counted many times. The rearrangement links TRBV7-2 to TRBJ1-2, with D unresolved. Trimming stripped 3 bases from V and 4 bases from J, with 18 bases between. Germline lookup yields CDR1 SGHTA and CDR2 FQGNSA. The CDR3 runs to 16 residues. In DNA form, the CDR3 reads TGTGCCAGCAGCTTGGTTCGGGCTTCTCCCACCTATGGCTACACCTTC. It specifies CASSLVRASPTYGYTF.

The rearrangement joins TRBV7-9 to TRBJ2-5; no firm D call. V was pared by 3 bases and J by 5 bases, with 10 bases between. The CDR3 is 13 amino acids. CDR1 is SEHNR and CDR2 is FQNEAQ in the germline V gene (reference sequence). The CDR3, as DNA: TGTGCCAGCAGCTTTCTATCCGTGGAGACCCAGTACTTC. Translated: CASSFLSVETQYF.